The entry below describes one T cell receptor (beta chain). TCR beta sequencing covered blood CD8+ and CD4+ T cells. This entry comes from a study of CD8 T cells in Susac syndrome. This CDR3 is built from 14 residues. V gave up 3 bases and J gave up 4 bases, with 13 bases separating them. Looked up from germline, CDR1 is MGHDK and CDR2 is SYGVNS. Reverse transcription of roughly 0.45 to 1 ug RNA was performed with random hexamers. TCRdb called the immunoSEQ multiplex PCR reads again in MiXCR, with one record for every CDR3 protein. This sample yields about 180,000 distinct CDR3 sequences, of which around 96% are seen a single time; around 0.15% belongs to the top ten.

The sequence came from a human donor with multiple sclerosis. The source material was CD8+ T cells from PBMCs. The chain uses TRBV25-1 and TRBJ2-7, with a weak D call TRBD1 (5 bases). CDR3 region: CASSDKGIAYEQYF. CDR3 coding DNA: TGTGCCAGCAGTGATAAGGGGATAGCTTACGAGCAGTACTTC.